These 27 T cell receptor beta chains were sequenced from one sample in a study of CD8+ T cells in alopecia areata. cDNA reverse transcribed from extracted RNA served as the sequencing template. The data were produced by immunoSEQ multiplex PCR, yet TCRdb's version contains in-frame clones alone and is incomplete. The sample shows 80,000 to 95,000 clones, roughly 45% of them seen only once. The treatment denotes: oral pan-JAK inhibitor, 5-10 mg twice daily. The specimen was CD8+ T cells sorted from blood, collected at week 24, from a patient treated with tofacitinib. The receptors stem from a human donor with alopecia areata.

Notes on this clone: In the same sample, other DNA sequences code for this CDR3. The chain uses TRBV9 and TRBJ2-5; unclear D gene. The CDR3 contains 12 residues. Germline CDR1 SGDLS, CDR2 YYNGEE. Trimming pared 2 bases from V and 5 bases from J, leaving 7 bases between. Here the CDR3 DNA reads TGTGCCAGCAGCGTCGGTGGGGAGACCCAGTACTTC. Translated: CASSVGGETQYF.

This clone was counted a few times. The chain employs TRBV28 and TRBJ1-2; 10 bases are shared with TRBD1. The CDR3 contains 14 residues. The trim removed 6 bases at V and 4 bases at J, leaving 5 bases unmatched. The germline V gene encodes CDR1 MDHEN and CDR2 SYDVKM. CDR3 in amino acids: CASRGTGDGYGYTF. The CDR3 nucleotides read TGTGCCAGCAGGGGGACAGGGGACGGCTATGGCTACACCTTC.

Concerning this clone: Additional DNA sequences in this sample encode the identical CDR3. The CDR3 spells CASSVGDYNEQFF. CDR3 sequence (DNA): TGTGCCAGCAGCGTGGGAGACTACAATGAGCAGTTCTTC. The J gene is TRBJ2-1, the V gene TRBV9; D might be TRBD2 (5 bases). V was cut by 2 bases and J by 3 bases, with 6 bases left in between. This CDR3 is 13 amino acids long. Per the germline V gene, CDR1 is SGDLS and CDR2 is YYNGEE.

This clone showed up just a few times. The rearrangement links TRBV4-1 to TRBJ2-3; D possibly corresponds to TRBD1 (6 bases). V was shortened by 6 bases and J by 2 bases, with 21 bases between the two germline ends. CDR1 is MGHRA and CDR2 is YSYEKL in the germline V gene. The CDR3 runs 17 residues. CDR3 in DNA: TGCGCCAGCAGTCGTACTTTCCGGGACACTTACACAGATACGCAGTATTTT. Protein product: CASSRTFRDTYTDTQYF.

This clone was recorded a few times. The chain has TRBV29-1 and TRBJ1-3; no clear D. CDR3 length: 12 residues. Germline assignment: CDR1 SQVTM and CDR2 ANQGSEA. Deletions cut 7 bases from V and 2 bases from J, with 9 bases between. CDR3 in amino acids: CSAHGAGNTIYF. CDR3 nucleotides: TGCAGCGCCCATGGGGCTGGAAACACCATATATTTT.

J is TRBJ2-2 and V is TRBV27; 16 bases map to TRBD2. The germline CDR1 and CDR2 sequences are MNHEY and SMNVEV (reference sequence). CDR3 length equals 18 residues. After removal of 2 bases from V and 6 bases from J, the junction contained 6 bases not matched to a gene. Written as DNA, the CDR3 is TGTGCCAGCAGTTTAATAGGGACTAGCGGGAGGGCGGCCGGGGAGCTGTTTTTT. It specifies CASSLIGTSGRAAGELFF.

This chain connects TRBV27 to TRBJ2-3; 7 bases fit TRBD2. With V trimmed by 0 bases and J by 5 bases, 5 bases remained unmatched. The V gene's germline CDR1 is MNHEY and CDR2 SMNVEV (reference sequence). This CDR3 is built from 15 residues. The DNA of the CDR3 is TGTGCCAGCAGTTTATCGGCGGGGAGGGGAGATACGCAGTATTTT. Amino acid sequence: CASSLSAGRGDTQYF.

V gene TRBV27 combines with J gene TRBJ2-3; 13 positions agree with TRBD2. J gave up 6 bases and V 6 bases, and 9 bases lay outside the gene matches. Germline lookup yields CDR1 MNHEY and CDR2 SMNVEV (reference sequence). CDR3 length: 16 amino acids. Here the CDR3 reads CASRIGLAGVIDTQYF. The CDR3, as DNA: TGTGCCAGCAGGATTGGACTAGCGGGAGTAATCGATACGCAGTATTTT.

This clone was observed a few times. CDR3 amino acids: CASSNGRRGEQFF. The CDR3 nucleotides are TGCGCCAGCAGCAACGGGAGGAGGGGTGAGCAGTTCTTC. The V and J genes are TRBV5-1 and TRBJ2-1; 7 bases are a match to TRBD2. Germline loops: CDR1 SGHRS, CDR2 YFSETQ. This CDR3 has 13 amino acids. After removal of 4 bases from V and 9 bases from J, the junction contained 7 bases not matched to a gene.

This clone was counted between two and nine times. The chain combines TRBV7-9 with TRBJ2-7; 7 nucleotides line up with TRBD1. V lost 4 bases, J lost 5 bases, and 14 bases stayed unmatched. In germline, CDR1 is SEHNR, CDR2 FQNEAQ (reference sequence). The CDR3 spans 16 residues. The chain's CDR3 is CASSYTPSTGFDEQYF. DNA of the CDR3: TGTGCCAGCAGCTACACGCCCTCGACAGGGTTCGACGAGCAGTACTTC. Based on the CDR3 plus reference TRBV7-9 and TRBJ2-7, the full variable domain is DTGVSQNPRHKITKRGQNVTFRCDPISEHNRLYWYRQTLGQGPEFLTYFQNEAQLEKSRLLSDRFSAERPKGSFSTLEIQRTEQGDSAMYLCASSYTPSTGFDEQYFGPGTRLTVT.

The CDR3 loop is CASGPRMTHEQYF. The DNA of the CDR3 is TGTGCCAGCGGGCCGCGCATGACCCACGAGCAGTACTTC. The chain has TRBV19 and TRBJ2-7; no firm D call. Trimming removed 9 bases from V and 5 bases from J, with 17 bases in between. This CDR3 comprises 13 residues. Per germline, CDR1 LNHDA and CDR2 SQIVND (reference sequence).

CDR3 in DNA: TGTGCCAGTAGTATAGAAGGCGACGGGTGGAGCTCCTACAATGAGCAGTTCTTC. Protein product: CASSIEGDGWSSYNEQFF. The chain employs TRBV19 and TRBJ2-1; no firm D call. CDR1 LNHDA and CDR2 SQIVND come from the germline V gene (reference sequence). The CDR3 is made up of 18 amino acids. The V end lost 0 bases, the J end lost 0 bases, and 15 bases lay between the germline ends.

V usage is TRBV2 and J usage is TRBJ2-6; D uncertain. CDR1 and CDR2 from the germline V gene are SNHLY and FYNNEI. The CDR3 loop spans 14 amino acids. V lost 4 bases, J lost 2 bases, and 6 bases lay in between. The DNA for the CDR3 is TGTGCCAGCAGTGGGACGGCTGGGGCCAACGTCCTGACTTTC. Protein product: CASSGTAGANVLTF.

This clone was found a few times. The rearrangement uses TRBV2 and TRBJ2-7; 9 nucleotides match TRBD2. CDR1 and CDR2 (germline): SNHLY, FYNNEI. The CDR3 is made up of 15 amino acids. V shed 7 bases, J shed 2 bases, and the junction held 9 bases outside the gene matches. The CDR3 protein is CASNLLAGETYEQYF. The CDR3 bases are TGTGCCAGCAATCTCTTAGCGGGAGAGACCTACGAGCAGTACTTC.

A few counts support this clone. The chain employs TRBV7-9 and TRBJ2-7; 9 bases line up with TRBD1. CDR1 and CDR2 from the germline V gene are SEHNR and FQNEAQ (reference sequence). V was pared by 6 bases and J by 2 bases, with 8 bases of the junction left unmatched. The CDR3 is 15 amino acids. CDR3 bases: TGTGCCAGCAGTGAGATTGGACAGGGGACCTACGAGCAGTACTTC. Protein: CASSEIGQGTYEQYF.

This clone was detected only a few times. The V call is TRBV11-2, the J call TRBJ2-7, with a possible D match to TRBD2 (5 bases). The CDR3 is 14 amino acids. Trimming took 1 base from V and 3 from J, leaving 10 bases between them. Germline assignment: CDR1 SGHAT and CDR2 FQNNGV. The CDR3 loop reads CASSLAGWGYEQYF. The DNA for the CDR3 is TGTGCCAGCAGCTTAGCGGGGTGGGGCTACGAGCAGTACTTC.

This clone was seen a few times. The V and J genes are TRBV14 and TRBJ2-1; TRBD2 might be the D (5 bases). Germline V gene data show CDR1 as SGHDN and CDR2 as FVKESK. This CDR3 region has 14 residues. Trimming pared 4 bases from V and 10 bases from J, leaving 17 bases between. The CDR3 DNA follows: TGTGCCAGCAGCCCGTGGCTAGCCCTGGGGGAGCAGTTCTTC. As protein: CASSPWLALGEQFF.

The chain joins TRBV7-9 to TRBJ2-1; 9 nucleotides line up with TRBD2. CDR1 and CDR2 from the germline V gene are SEHNR and FQNEAQ (reference sequence). The CDR3 consists of 15 residues. Losses at the gene ends were 4 bases for V and 6 bases for J; bases not matched to a gene: 7. The DNA for the CDR3 is TGTGCCAGCAGCTCCCGGACTAGCGTTGGCAATGAGCAGTTCTTC. This encodes CASSSRTSVGNEQFF. Full variable domain (rest looked up from reference TRBV7-9 and TRBJ2-1): DTGVSQNPRHKITKRGQNVTFRCDPISEHNRLYWYRQTLGQGPEFLTYFQNEAQLEKSRLLSDRFSAERPKGSFSTLEIQRTEQGDSAMYLCASSSRTSVGNEQFFGPGTRLTVL.

This clone was counted many times. This chain joins TRBV11-2 and TRBJ2-1; maybe TRBD2 (6 bases). This CDR3 spans 14 amino acids. V lost 0 bases and J lost 12, with 15 bases in between. Germline CDR1 reads SGHAT; CDR2 reads FQNNGV. The CDR3 region is CASSLDSAASAQFF. DNA for the CDR3: TGTGCCAGCAGCTTAGATTCCGCGGCTAGCGCGCAGTTCTTC.

This sequence joins TRBV27 and TRBJ2-6; D gene ambiguous. Trimming stripped 3 bases from V and 4 bases from J, with 10 bases between. Germline CDR1 MNHEY, CDR2 SMNVEV (reference sequence). The CDR3 has 15 amino acids. This chain's CDR3 is CASSLLQSGANVLTF. The CDR3 nucleotides read TGTGCCAGCAGTTTGCTCCAGTCCGGGGCCAACGTCCTGACTTTC. Using reference TRBV27 and TRBJ2-6 for the parts outside the CDR3, the full variable domain is EAQVTQNPRYLITVTGKKLTVTCSQNMNHEYMSWYRQDPGLGLRQIYYSMNVEVTDKGDVPEGYKVSRKEKRNFPLILESPSPNQTSLYFCASSLLQSGANVLTFGAGSRLTVL.

This clone appeared a few times. This chain links TRBV2 with TRBJ1-5; no definite D call. This CDR3 has 14 residues. Germline CDR1 is SNHLY and CDR2 is FYNNEI. Trimming shortened V by 7 bases and J by 3 bases, and 13 bases separated the two germline ends. The CDR3 DNA reads TGTGCCAGCACCATCTACAGATACAATCAGCCCCAGCATTTT. Translated, it gives CASTIYRYNQPQHF.

V is TRBV27 and J is TRBJ1-5; maybe TRBD1 (5 bases). The germline V and J ends were trimmed by 4 bases and 2 bases, with 9 bases remaining between them. This CDR3 has 14 amino acids. The V gene's germline CDR1 is MNHEY and CDR2 SMNVEV (reference sequence). This CDR3 is CASSYRLGNQPQHF. Written as DNA, the CDR3 is TGTGCCAGCAGTTACAGGTTGGGCAATCAGCCCCAGCATTTT.

This chain uses TRBV13 with TRBJ2-2; the D gene is possibly TRBD2 (5 bases). Trimming cost V 1 base and J 0 bases, with 12 bases left between them. Germline lookup yields CDR1 PRHDT and CDR2 FYEKMQ (reference sequence). The CDR3 consists of 17 residues. The CDR3: CASSLDPEGPNTGELFF. CDR3 nucleotide sequence: TGTGCCAGCAGCTTAGACCCAGAGGGCCCGAACACCGGGGAGCTGTTTTTT.

This clone has a handful of counts. V and J are TRBV7-9 and TRBJ1-1, with 7 nucleotides matching TRBD1. Per the germline V gene, CDR1 is SEHNR and CDR2 is FQNEAQ (reference sequence). After removal of 5 bases from V and 8 bases from J, the junction contained 5 bases not matched to a gene. The length of the CDR3 is 12 residues. The CDR3 loop is CASSPDRAEAFF. The DNA of the CDR3 is TGTGCCAGCAGCCCTGACAGGGCCGAAGCTTTCTTT.

The sample holds a few counts of this clone. The rearrangement links TRBV7-9 to TRBJ2-7; D assignment may be TRBD1 or TRBD2 (6 bases each). Germline V gene data show CDR1 as SEHNR and CDR2 as FQNEAQ (reference sequence). V was cut by 5 bases and J by 6 bases, with 14 bases left in between. The CDR3 sequence is 13 residues long. Here the CDR3 reads CASSPPRGAEQYF. Written as DNA, the CDR3 is TGTGCCAGCAGCCCCCCGAGGGGGGCCGAGCAGTACTTC.

In this sample, this clone turned up once. This chain joins TRBV29-1 and TRBJ2-7; 7 bases are a match to TRBD1. The length of the CDR3 is 14 residues. Losses at the gene ends were 4 bases for V and 1 base for J; bases not matched to a gene: 7. Germline CDR1 is SQVTM and CDR2 is ANQGSEA. In nucleotides, the CDR3 is TGCAGCGTTGCCCCGACAGGGCTTTCCTACGAGCAGTACTTC. Amino acids: CSVAPTGLSYEQYF.

The chain couples TRBV27 to TRBJ2-1; D is unresolved. Looked up from germline, CDR1 is MNHEY and CDR2 is SMNVEV (reference sequence). Trimming took 3 bases from V and 5 from J, leaving 2 bases between them. This CDR3 is built from 11 residues. CDR3 sequence: CASSFDNEQFF. The CDR3 region has the DNA TGTGCCAGCAGTTTTGACAATGAGCAGTTCTTC.